This T cell receptor (beta chain) was captured in a study of T cell repertoires in cytomegalovirus infection. On the study more broadly: Both a matching HLA type and CMV infection were indicated by public TCR beta signatures. Whole-study findings and limits: Of the TCR beta families, the public ones yielded a cumulative frequency that identified carriers of CMV plus the relevant HLA. The study found HLA-C-restricted CMV-specific TCR beta clonotypes dominating the ex vivo response.

TCRdb used MiXCR to reprocess the reads, holding one entry per CDR3 protein. This table holds hundreds of thousands of distinct CDR3 sequences, roughly 9.3% found once. V lost 1 base and J 0 bases, leaving 9 bases between the germline ends. The CDR3 consists of 15 residues. Germline assignment: CDR1 SGHTA and CDR2 FQGNSA. This clonotype occurred many times. Its antigen is still unknown. This rearrangement joins TRBV7-2 to TRBJ1-1; D may be TRBD1 (5 bases). The clonotype was recovered from a human donor in good health (CMV status not recorded). Some clones in this sample may be carry-over from other donors' samples. The sequencing input was PBMCs. CDR3 sequence reads: CASSLVGGMNTEAFF. The DNA of the CDR3 is TGTGCCAGCAGCTTAGTGGGGGGAATGAACACTGAAGCTTTCTTT.